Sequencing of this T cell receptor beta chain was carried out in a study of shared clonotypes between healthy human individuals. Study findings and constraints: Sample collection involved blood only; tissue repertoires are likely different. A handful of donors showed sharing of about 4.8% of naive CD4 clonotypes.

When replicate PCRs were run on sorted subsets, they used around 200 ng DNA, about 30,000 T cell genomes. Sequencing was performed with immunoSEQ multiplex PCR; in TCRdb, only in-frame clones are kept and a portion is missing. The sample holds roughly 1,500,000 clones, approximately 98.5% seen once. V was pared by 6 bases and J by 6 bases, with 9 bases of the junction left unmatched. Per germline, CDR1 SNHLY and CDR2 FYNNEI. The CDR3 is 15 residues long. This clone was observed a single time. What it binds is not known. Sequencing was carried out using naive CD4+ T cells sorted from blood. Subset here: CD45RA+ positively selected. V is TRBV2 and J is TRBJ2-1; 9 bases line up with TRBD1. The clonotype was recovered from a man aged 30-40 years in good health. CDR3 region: CASRKGTGRSNEQFF. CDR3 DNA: TGTGCCAGCAGGAAAGGGACAGGGAGAAGCAATGAGCAGTTCTTC.